The clone carrying this T cell receptor (beta chain) was seen only once. Seattle patients were enrolled while actively infected and followed longitudinally. The data were taken from a study of blood T cell repertoires in COVID-19. Study overall: Samples representing acute and convalescent COVID-19 were sourced from the United States, Italy and Spain. T cells, B-cell-depleted T cells, or PBMCs supplied cDNA or gDNA.

The CDR3 totals 13 residues. Germline V gene data show CDR1 as GTSNPN and CDR2 as SVGIG (reference sequence). The ends lost 5 bases at V and 7 bases at J; junction bases unmatched: 8. In the original processing: Reference gene primers were amplified, and this amplification served to estimate nucleated cell counts. This table comes from immunoSEQ multiplex PCR, and its TCRdb copy is limited to in-frame clones, with some not included. The V and J calls and the clone size are those of that table, but D and trimming were determined from the DNA. Of about 300,000 clones listed, about 90% were seen once; the top ten hold about 2%.

The gene calls are TRBV30 and TRBJ2-7, with 10 bases fitting TRBD1. This sequence was found in a young woman with COVID-19, enrolled during active disease. Source material: peripheral blood. Here the CDR3 reads CAWDGQGVGEQYF. CDR3 DNA: TGTGCCTGGGATGGACAGGGGGTAGGGGAGCAGTACTTC.